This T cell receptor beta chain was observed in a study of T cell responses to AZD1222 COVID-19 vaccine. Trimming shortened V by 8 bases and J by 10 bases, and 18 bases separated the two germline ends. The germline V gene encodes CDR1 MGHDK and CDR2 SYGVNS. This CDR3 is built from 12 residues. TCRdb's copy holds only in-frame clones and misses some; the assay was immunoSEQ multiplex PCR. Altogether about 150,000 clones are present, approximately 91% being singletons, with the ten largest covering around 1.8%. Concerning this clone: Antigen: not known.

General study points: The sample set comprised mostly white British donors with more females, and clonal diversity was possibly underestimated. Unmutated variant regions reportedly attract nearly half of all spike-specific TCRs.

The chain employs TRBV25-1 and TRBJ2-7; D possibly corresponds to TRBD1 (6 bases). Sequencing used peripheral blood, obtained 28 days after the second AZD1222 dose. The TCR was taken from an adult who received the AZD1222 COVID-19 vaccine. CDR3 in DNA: TGTGCCAGCGGACAGTTCGGAGCCTCTCAGTACTTC. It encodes CASGQFGASQYF.